These T cell receptor beta chains were read from a single sample in a study of blood T cell repertoires in COVID-19. The data were produced by immunoSEQ multiplex PCR, yet TCRdb's version contains in-frame clones alone and is incomplete. The table has about 220,000 clones, 65% to 85% seen once. Sequenced material: peripheral blood. Receptors originate from a woman aged 55-69 years with acute or convalescent COVID-19. Each CDR3 is given with its conserved first and last residue. A row's size may be missing; if present it is once, few, many or a size class.

v_gene	j_gene	abundance	CDR3aa
TRBV13	TRBJ1-3	.	CASSSTEKGQRGNTIYF
TRBV7-2	TRBJ1-2	once	CASSPQGADGYTF
TRBV28	TRBJ1-1	.	CASSAPGQKAFF
TRBV30	TRBJ1-6	few	CAWGTGGTVNSPLHF
TRBV28	TRBJ1-4	few	CASSLSGTNEKLFF
TRBV4-2	TRBJ1-2	.	CASSSQASGNYGYTF
TRBV20-1	TRBJ1-2	.	CIVGQGNGYTF
TRBV15	TRBJ1-5	.	CATSGTGAKKNQPQHF
TRBV12-3/TRBV12-4	TRBJ2-7	.	CASSLGGDEQYF
TRBV7-8	TRBJ2-7	once	CASSPGTPYEQYF
TRBV7-2	TRBJ1-2	.	CASSLTAGTGSYGYTF
TRBV20-1	TRBJ2-2	.	CSADRGPVVW
TRBV7-2	TRBJ2-5	.	CASSRRSGGRFRYQETQYF
TRBV29-1	TRBJ2-3	.	CSVTGTSGATDTQYF
TRBV19	TRBJ1-4	.	CASSIREKLFF
TRBV7-6	TRBJ2-5	.	CASSQTSGGDSETQYF
TRBV6-6	TRBJ2-3	.	CASSMDRGVTDTQYF
TRBV29-1	TRBJ2-5	.	CSVAYHTQETQYF
TRBV5-8	TRBJ1-1	.	CASSPSAWERSTEAFF
TRBV19	TRBJ2-3	.	CASSRGMGTDTQYF
TRBV3-1/TRBV3-2	TRBJ2-7	.	CASSRGDGPYYEQYF
TRBV18	TRBJ2-2	few	CASSPWTGPNTGELFF
TRBV19	TRBJ2-7	few	CASSPDGGGYEQYF
TRBV4-2	TRBJ2-7	.	CASSQDNLYEQYF
TRBV6-2/TRBV6-3	TRBJ2-7	.	CASSYHGLAGALSSYEQYF
TRBV11-3	TRBJ2-1	.	CASSPGSGTSGGSSYNEQFF
TRBV9	TRBJ2-4	.	CASSPEGGLAKNIQYF
TRBV28	TRBJ1-3	.	CASRTVKGKGARGNTIYF
TRBV6-5	TRBJ2-2	.	CASSKQGNAGELFF
TRBV9	TRBJ2-2	.	CASSVGGGANTGELFF
TRBV30	TRBJ1-2	once	CAWSEGTGPYYGYTF
TRBV7-2	TRBJ1-6	few	CASSLAPGINSPLHF
TRBV15	TRBJ1-2	.	CATSRTRGNYGYTF
TRBV13	TRBJ1-1	.	CASSQAQNTEAFF
TRBV10-3	TRBJ2-7	.	CATSGGPTYEQYF
TRBV29-1	TRBJ1-1	.	CSVSGISMNTEAFF
TRBV14	TRBJ2-2	.	CASSQNLAGDTGELFF
TRBV9	TRBJ1-2	.	CASSPTTAPIRYGYTF
TRBV4-2	TRBJ2-5	once	CASSQDLAGGETQYF
TRBV6-5	TRBJ2-7	.	CASSYSGTGVYEQYF
TRBV20-1	TRBJ2-3	.	CSASGGASTDTQYF
TRBV6-2/TRBV6-3	TRBJ1-5	.	CASSNPGQANQPQHF
TRBV15	TRBJ2-1	.	CATRTGGGNEQFF
TRBV6-1	TRBJ1-5	.	CASSDRGDQPQHF
TRBV25-1	TRBJ1-1	.	CASSATGGWGFAEAFF
TRBV19	TRBJ1-1	.	CASSKLGRPGTEAFF
TRBV12-3/TRBV12-4	TRBJ1-1	once	CASSLPMNTEAFF
TRBV30	TRBJ2-2	.	CALRPGQGAWGNTGELFF
TRBV9	TRBJ2-3	few	CASSVGFGAQYF
TRBV27	TRBJ1-2	.	CASSSGRVVDGYTF